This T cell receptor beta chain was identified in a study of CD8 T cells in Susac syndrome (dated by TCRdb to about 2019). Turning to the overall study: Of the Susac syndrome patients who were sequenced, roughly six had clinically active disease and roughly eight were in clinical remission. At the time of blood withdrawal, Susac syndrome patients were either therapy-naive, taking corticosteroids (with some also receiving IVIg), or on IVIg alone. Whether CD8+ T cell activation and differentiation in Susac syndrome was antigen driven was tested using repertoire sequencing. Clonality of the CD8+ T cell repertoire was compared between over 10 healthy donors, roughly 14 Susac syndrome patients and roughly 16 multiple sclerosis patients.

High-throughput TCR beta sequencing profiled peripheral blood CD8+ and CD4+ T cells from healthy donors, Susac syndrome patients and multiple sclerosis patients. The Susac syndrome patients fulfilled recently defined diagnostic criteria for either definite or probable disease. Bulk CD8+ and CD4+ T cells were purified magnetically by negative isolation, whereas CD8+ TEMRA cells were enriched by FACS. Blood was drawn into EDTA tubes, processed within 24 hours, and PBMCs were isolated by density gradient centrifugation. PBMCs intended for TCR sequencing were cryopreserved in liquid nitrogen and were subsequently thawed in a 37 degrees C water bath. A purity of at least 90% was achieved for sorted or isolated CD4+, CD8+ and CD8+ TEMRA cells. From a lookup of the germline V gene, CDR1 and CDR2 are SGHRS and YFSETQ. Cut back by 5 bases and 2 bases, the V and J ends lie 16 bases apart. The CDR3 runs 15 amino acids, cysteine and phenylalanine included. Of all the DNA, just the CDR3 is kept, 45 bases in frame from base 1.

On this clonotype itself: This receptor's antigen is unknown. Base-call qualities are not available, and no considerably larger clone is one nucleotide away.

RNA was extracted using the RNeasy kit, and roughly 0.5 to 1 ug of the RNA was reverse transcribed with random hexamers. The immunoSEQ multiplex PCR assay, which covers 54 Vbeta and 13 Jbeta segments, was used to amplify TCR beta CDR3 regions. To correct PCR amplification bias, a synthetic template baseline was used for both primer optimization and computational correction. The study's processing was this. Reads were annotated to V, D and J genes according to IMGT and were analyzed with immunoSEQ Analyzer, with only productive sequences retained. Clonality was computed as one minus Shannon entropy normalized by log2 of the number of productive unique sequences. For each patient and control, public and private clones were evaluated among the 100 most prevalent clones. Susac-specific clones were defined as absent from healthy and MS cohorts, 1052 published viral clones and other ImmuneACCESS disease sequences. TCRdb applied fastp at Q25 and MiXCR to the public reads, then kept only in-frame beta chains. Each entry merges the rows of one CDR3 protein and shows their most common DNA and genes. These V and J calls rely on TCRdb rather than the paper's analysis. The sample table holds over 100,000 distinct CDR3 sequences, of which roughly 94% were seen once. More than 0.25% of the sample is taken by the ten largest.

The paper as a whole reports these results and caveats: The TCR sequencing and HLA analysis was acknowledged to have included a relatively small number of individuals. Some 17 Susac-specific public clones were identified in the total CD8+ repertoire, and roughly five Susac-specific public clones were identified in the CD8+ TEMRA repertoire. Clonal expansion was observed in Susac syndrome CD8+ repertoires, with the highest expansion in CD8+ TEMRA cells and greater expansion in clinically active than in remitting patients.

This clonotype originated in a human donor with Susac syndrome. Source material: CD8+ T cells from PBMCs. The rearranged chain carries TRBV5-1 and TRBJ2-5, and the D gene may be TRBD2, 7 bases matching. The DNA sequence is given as TGCGCCAGCAGTTGGGAGGGGGGTCATCAAGAGACCCAGTACTTC. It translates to CASSWEGGHQETQYF.